What follows are 23 T cell receptor beta chains derived from one specimen sequenced in a study of early T cells in non-severe SARS-CoV-2 infection. From the 5' RACE reads, TCRdb called clonotypes with MiXCR, one entry per CDR3 protein. The table includes tens of thousands of distinct CDR3 sequences, 9.5% to 15% detected once. Sequenced: whole blood. All receptors derive from an adult who was a healthcare worker with PCR-confirmed SARS-CoV-2 infection or an uninfected control (not recorded which).

This clonotype was seen ten or more times. This chain connects TRBV30 to TRBJ2-2; D is ambiguous. The CDR3 is 15 amino acids. Germline V lookup: CDR1 GTSNPN, CDR2 SVGIG (reference sequence). The V end was cut by 0 bases, the J end by 4 bases, with 12 bases between. The CDR3 DNA reads as TGTGCCTGGAGTGTACCCGGCCAGACCACCGGGGAGCTGTTTTTT. Protein: CAWSVPGQTTGELFF.

This clonotype was counted ten times or more. The chain combines TRBV18 with TRBJ2-7; 9 bases fit TRBD1. This CDR3 has 14 residues. Trimming cost V 8 bases and J 4 bases; bases outside gene matches: 9. CDR1 is KGHSH and CDR2 is LQKENI in the germline V gene. CDR3 bases: TGTGCCAGCCGACCGGGACAGGGTGAATACGAGCAGTACTTC. This translates into CASRPGQGEYEQYF.

Only a few counts were recorded for this clonotype. At one of its ends the junction is not consistent with the germline gene, which may arise from a read error. The chain links TRBV7-7 to TRBJ2-1; D is perhaps TRBD1 (6 bases). The CDR3 has 15 amino acids. Germline CDR1 and CDR2: SSHAT and FNYEAQ (reference sequence). CDR3 protein: CASSLGGLHNNEQFF. In nucleotides, the CDR3 is TGTGCTAGCAGCTTAGGGGGTCTCCACAACAATGAGCAGTTCTTC.

This clonotype was observed many times. The chain recombines TRBV11-2 with TRBJ1-1; a possible D gene is TRBD1 (5 bases). The CDR3 runs 15 residues. Germline values: CDR1 SGHAT, CDR2 FQNNGV. Trimming took 2 bases from V and 10 from J, leaving 20 bases between them. CDR3 loop: CASSLPPGGTRGAFF. The CDR3 DNA follows: TGTGCCAGCAGCTTACCCCCCGGTGGGACCCGGGGAGCTTTCTTT.

Ten or more counts support this clonotype. V and J are TRBV28 and TRBJ1-5; D is unclear. CDR1 is MDHEN and CDR2 is SYDVKM in the germline V gene. The CDR3 runs to 17 residues. V was trimmed by 10 bases and J by 0 bases, leaving 22 bases between them. DNA of the CDR3: TGTGCCACCCTGACCATCCGGGGAAAATATAGCAATCAGCCCCAGCATTTT. Its protein is CATLTIRGKYSNQPQHF. Combining the CDR3 with reference TRBV28 and TRBJ1-5 gives the whole variable domain DVKVTQSSRYLVKRTGEKVFLECVQDMDHENMFWYRQDPGLGLRLIYFSYDVKMKEKGDIPEGYSVSREKKERFSLILESASTNQTSMYLCATLTIRGKYSNQPQHFGDGTRLSIL.

This clonotype has a count of ten or more. V and J are TRBV7-9 and TRBJ2-1; D is undetermined. Germline assignment: CDR1 SEHNR and CDR2 FQNEAQ (reference sequence). CDR3 size: 15 residues. Between the trimmed V and J ends, which lost 1 base and 2 bases, there was a span of 9 bases. The CDR3 nucleotides are TGTGCCAGCAGCTTAGAAGGGTATGCCTACAATGAGCAGTTCTTC. This codes for CASSLEGYAYNEQFF.

V gene TRBV29-1 combines with J gene TRBJ1-4; D is unclear. Trimming took 6 bases from V and 7 from J, leaving 12 bases between them. From germline, CDR1 is SQVTM and CDR2 ANQGSEA. The CDR3 totals 12 residues. DNA for the CDR3: TGCAGCGTCTGGGGATTAGGTGAAAAACTGTTTTTT. Translation gives CSVWGLGEKLFF.

This chain uses TRBV27 with TRBJ2-1, with D hard to call. CDR1 is MNHEY, CDR2 SMNVEV, per germline (reference sequence). The ends were cut back, 4 bases at V and 5 bases at J, with 9 bases in the middle. The CDR3 has 13 amino acids. CDR3 in DNA: TGTGCCAGCAGTTCCCAACCAAACAATGAGCAGTTCTTC. Protein sequence: CASSSQPNNEQFF.

The sample holds a few counts of this clonotype. The J gene is TRBJ1-2, the V gene TRBV5-1; TRBD1 might be the D (5 bases). V lost 0 bases to trimming and J lost 6 bases, with 12 bases between them. The CDR3 runs to 14 residues. Per germline, CDR1 SGHRS and CDR2 YFSETQ. The CDR3 DNA reads as TGCGCCAGCAGCTTGGCCTTGGGGCTTGATGGCTACACCTTC. This sequence encodes CASSLALGLDGYTF.

This clonotype occurred many times. The chain uses TRBV11-2 and TRBJ2-7; the D is unclear. Deletions cut 5 bases from V and 4 bases from J, with 15 bases between. The CDR3 runs 14 residues. Germline CDR1 reads SGHAT; CDR2 reads FQNNGV. As DNA, the CDR3 is TGTGCCAGCAGCACCCTAGTCGACCATTACGAGCAGTACTTC. Its translation: CASSTLVDHYEQYF. Based on the CDR3 plus reference TRBV11-2 and TRBJ2-7, the full variable domain is EAGVAQSPRYKIIEKRQSVAFWCNPISGHATLYWYQQILGQGPKLLIQFQNNGVVDDSQLPKDRFSAERLKGVDSTLKIQPAKLEDSAVYLCASSTLVDHYEQYFGPGTRLTVT.

The chain couples TRBV12-3 or TRBV12-4 to TRBJ2-1; 9 positions agree with TRBD2. The CDR3 length is 15 residues. V was clipped by 3 bases and J by 5 bases; unmatched bases: 5. CDR3 sequence (DNA): TGTGCCAGCAGTTTCCAGCGGGGGGCCGACAATGAGCAGTTCTTC. Residues: CASSFQRGADNEQFF.

This clonotype was observed a handful of times. The CDR3 bases are TGTGCCAGCAGTTTATCGGGGACGGATAGCAATCAGCCCCAGCATTTT. Its protein is CASSLSGTDSNQPQHF. The V gene is TRBV27, the J gene TRBJ1-5; the D gene is possibly TRBD1 (5 bases). Germline V gene data show CDR1 as MNHEY and CDR2 as SMNVEV (reference sequence). Deletions cut 0 bases from V and 0 bases from J, with 9 bases between. This CDR3 spans 16 amino acids.

This chain joins TRBV4-3 and TRBJ2-1; a weak D match, TRBD1 (6 bases). The CDR3 loop spans 17 amino acids. The V and J ends lost 0 bases and 1 base respectively, with 13 bases between them. Germline V gene sequence: CDR1 LGHNA, CDR2 YSLEER. The chain's CDR3 is CASSQDGARGSYNEQFF. The CDR3 nucleotides are TGCGCCAGCAGCCAAGATGGGGCCAGGGGTTCCTACAATGAGCAGTTCTTC.

This clonotype was found a few times. The rearrangement links TRBV10-3 to TRBJ2-3; 10 bases are shared with TRBD2. From germline, CDR1 is ENHRY and CDR2 SYGVKD. Trimming at V came to 4 bases and at J to 2 bases, leaving 6 bases not matched to a gene. The length of the CDR3 is 16 residues. CDR3 in amino acids: CAISGHSGGTTDTQYF. The CDR3 DNA is TGTGCCATCAGTGGACATAGCGGGGGGACCACAGATACGCAGTATTTT.

The rearrangement links TRBV11-2 to TRBJ2-7; 7 nucleotides align to TRBD2. The CDR3 is made up of 16 amino acids. The V and J ends lost 8 bases and 2 bases, in that order; junction bases with no gene match: 15. Germline V gene sequence: CDR1 SGHAT, CDR2 FQNNGV. CDR3 amino acids: CASLGGSGVKAYEQYF. Written as DNA, the CDR3 is TGTGCCAGCTTGGGAGGGTCCGGGGTTAAGGCCTACGAGCAGTACTTC.

This clonotype was found many times. This chain connects TRBV10-1 to TRBJ1-2; 9 nucleotides agree with TRBD1. Trimming at V came to 5 bases and at J to 2 bases, leaving 3 bases not matched to a gene. Germline V CDR1 and CDR2: WNHNN, SYGVQD (reference sequence). The CDR3 has 14 residues. The CDR3 is CASSPGTGNYGYTF. Here the CDR3 DNA reads TGCGCCAGCAGTCCCGGGACAGGGAACTATGGCTACACCTTC.

This clonotype showed up many times. V and J are TRBV27 and TRBJ2-7; D might be TRBD1 (7 bases). In germline, CDR1 is MNHEY, CDR2 SMNVEV (reference sequence). Trimming stripped 8 bases from V and 0 bases from J, with 14 bases between. CDR3 length equals 14 residues. CDR3: CASRGTVSSYEQYF. For the CDR3, the DNA is TGTGCCAGCCGGGGGACAGTGAGCTCCTACGAGCAGTACTTC.

The table lists this clonotype with a few counts. V is TRBV14 and J is TRBJ2-7; D remains ambiguous. V lost 0 bases, J lost 2 bases, and 8 bases lay in between. This CDR3 is built from 14 residues. In germline, CDR1 is SGHDN, CDR2 FVKESK. CDR3 loop: CASSQDSPAYEQYF. CDR3 DNA: TGTGCCAGCAGCCAAGATTCCCCCGCCTACGAGCAGTACTTC. Full variable domain (missing parts from reference TRBV14 and TRBJ2-7): EAGVTQFPSHSVIEKGQTVTLRCDPISGHDNLYWYRRVMGKEIKFLLHFVKESKQDESGMPNNRFLAERTGGTYSTLKVQPAELEDSGVYFCASSQDSPAYEQYFGPGTRLTVT.

This clonotype was counted ten times or more. This chain connects TRBV10-3 to TRBJ1-2, with D perhaps TRBD1 (5 bases). The CDR3 contains 14 residues. Trimming stripped 11 bases from V and 2 bases from J, with 18 bases between. Germline values: CDR1 ENHRY, CDR2 SYGVKD. The CDR3: CASMGTDTNYGYTF. DNA of the CDR3: TGTGCCTCCATGGGGACGGACACCAACTATGGCTACACCTTC.

This clonotype was seen only a few times. This chain joins TRBV3-1 and TRBJ2-2; unclear D gene. This CDR3 has 13 residues. V lost 0 bases, J lost 7 bases, and 6 bases lay in between. CDR1 is LGHDT, CDR2 YNNKEL, per germline (reference sequence). The CDR3 sequence: CASSQDEFGELFF. CDR3 nucleotides: TGTGCCAGCAGCCAAGATGAGTTCGGGGAGCTGTTTTTT.

This clonotype was seen many times. The chain employs TRBV14 and TRBJ2-7; 7 bases line up with TRBD2. After removal of 6 bases from V and 1 base from J, the junction contained 6 bases not matched to a gene. This CDR3 region has 14 residues. Germline V gives CDR1 SGHDN, CDR2 FVKESK. Here the CDR3 reads CASSSASGSYEQYF. CDR3 DNA: TGTGCCAGCAGTTCGGCTAGCGGATCCTACGAGCAGTACTTC.

This clonotype was observed a few times. This chain joins TRBV12-3 or TRBV12-4 and TRBJ2-1; tentatively, D is TRBD2 (5 bases). This CDR3 comprises 14 residues. Between the trimmed V and J ends, which lost 7 bases and 7 bases, there was a span of 17 bases. The CDR3 region is CASTSLTVRNEQFF. The DNA of the CDR3 is TGTGCCAGCACTAGCCTGACCGTAAGGAATGAGCAGTTCTTC.

This clonotype was seen repeatedly, ten times or more. The rearrangement links TRBV10-3 to TRBJ2-1; 9 nucleotides line up with TRBD1. CDR1 and CDR2 (germline): ENHRY, SYGVKD. CDR3 length equals 14 residues. V lost 6 bases to trimming and J lost 5 bases; unmatched junction nucleotides: 5. CDR3 in amino acids: CAISGQGKNNEQFF. CDR3 DNA: TGTGCCATCAGCGGACAGGGGAAGAACAATGAGCAGTTCTTC.